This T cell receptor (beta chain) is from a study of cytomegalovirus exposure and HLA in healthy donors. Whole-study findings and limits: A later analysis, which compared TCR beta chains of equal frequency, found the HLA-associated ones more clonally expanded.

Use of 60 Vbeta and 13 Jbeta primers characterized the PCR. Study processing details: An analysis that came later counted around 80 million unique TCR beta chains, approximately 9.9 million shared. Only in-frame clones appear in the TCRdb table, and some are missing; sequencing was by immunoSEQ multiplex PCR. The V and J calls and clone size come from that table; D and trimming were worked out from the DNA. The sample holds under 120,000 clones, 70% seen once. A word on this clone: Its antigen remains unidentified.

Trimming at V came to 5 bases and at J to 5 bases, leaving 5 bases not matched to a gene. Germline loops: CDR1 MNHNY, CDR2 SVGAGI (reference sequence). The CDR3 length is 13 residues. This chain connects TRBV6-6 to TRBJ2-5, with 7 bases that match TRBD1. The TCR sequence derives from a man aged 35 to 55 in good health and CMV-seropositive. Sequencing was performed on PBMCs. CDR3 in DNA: TGTGCCAGCAGTCCGACAGGGAGTGAGACCCAGTACTTC. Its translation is CASSPTGSETQYF.